Presented here are 19 T cell receptor beta chains from one specimen sequenced in a study of T cell clonality in common variable immunodeficiency. Here immunoSEQ multiplex PCR was the method, and the copy in TCRdb shows in-frame clones only, minus some. The sample is made up of 40,000 to 55,000 clones, none counted only once. The sequenced sample was peripheral blood mononuclear cells. These receptors all stem from a person aged 18 to 75 in good health.

This clone was picked up many times. Read data end 3 residues before the CDR3 end; the end is taken from the germline J gene. V is TRBV28 and J is TRBJ2-3; 10 nucleotides match TRBD1. The CDR3 consists of 16 residues. Germline lookup yields CDR1 MDHEN and CDR2 SYDVKM. The J segment lost 3 bases and the V segment lost 1 base, leaving 4 bases of the junction unmatched. CDR3 DNA (partial): TGTGCCAGCAGTTTATATGGGACAGGGGATACAGATACG. Its translation is CASSLYGTGDTDT. The entire CDR3 protein is CASSLYGTGDTDTQYF.

This clone was observed many times. Sequencing ends 3 residues short of the CDR3 end; the germline J gene provides the rest. The chain combines TRBV18 with TRBJ1-4, with 9 bases that match TRBD1. CDR1 and CDR2 (germline): KGHSH, LQKENI. V dropped 0 bases and J dropped 2; count of bases not matched to a gene: 7. The CDR3 contains 18 residues. The CDR3 loop is CASSPPAGQGWTNEKLFF. CDR3 DNA (partial): TGTGCCAGCTCACCACCGGCGGGACAGGGTTGGACTAATGAAAAA.

This clone was counted ten times or more. The CDR3 extends 3 residues past the end of the read, so its final part is completed from the germline J gene. The rearrangement links TRBV5-6 to TRBJ2-7, with a tentative D call TRBD2 (6 bases). The CDR3 extends over 14 amino acids. The V gene's germline CDR1 is SGHDT and CDR2 YYEEEE. V shed 7 bases and J shed 0 bases, with 14 bases lying between them. The CDR3 bases that were read are TGTGCCAGCGGCTGGCGGGGCCACTCCTACGAG. Amino acid sequence: CASGWRGHSYE. The entire CDR3 protein reads CASGWRGHSYEQYF.

This clone was detected only a few times. The read ends 3 residues shy of where the CDR3 ends; the end is completed using the germline J gene. The chain recombines TRBV5-1 with TRBJ2-5; D is uncertain. The CDR3 contains 14 residues. Between the trimmed V and J ends, which lost 2 bases and 1 base, there was a span of 9 bases. Germline V gene data show CDR1 as SGHRS and CDR2 as YFSETQ. The CDR3 DNA, read in part, is TGCGCCAGCAGCTTAGGGCTAACCCAAGAGACC. It codes for CASSLGLTQET. The whole CDR3 sequence is CASSLGLTQETQYF.

This clone occurred many times. The CDR3 end is not reached by the read, which stops 3 residues before it; the germline J gene fills it in. The V gene is TRBV7-9, the J gene TRBJ1-4; unclear D gene. The CDR3 has 14 amino acids. Trimming stripped 4 bases from V and 4 bases from J, with 10 bases between. Germline-derived CDR1 and CDR2 are SEHNR and FQNEAQ (reference sequence). The CDR3 DNA, read in part, is TGTGCCAGCAGCTCGCCCGGGGTTAATGAAAAA. It is translated as CASSSPGVNEK. The whole CDR3 protein is CASSSPGVNEKLFF.

In this sample, this clone turned up many times. Additional DNA sequences in this sample encode the identical CDR3. The CDR3 spells CASSSRTGGDYGYTF. Incomplete CDR3 DNA: TGTGCCAGCAGCTCTCGGACAGGGGGCGACTATGGC. The chain joins TRBV11-2 to TRBJ1-2; 11 bases map to TRBD1. The read terminates 3 residues before the CDR3 end, so the remaining end is supplied by the germline J gene. Germline trimming cut 4 bases from V and 3 bases from J; bases unmatched to any gene: 4. Looked up from germline, CDR1 is SGHAT and CDR2 is FQNNGV. This CDR3 has 15 amino acids.

This clone was observed at least ten times. From the germline J gene comes the end of the CDR3, since the read stops 3 residues before it. The chain has TRBV18 and TRBJ1-1; D perhaps matches TRBD1 (5 bases). Germline-derived CDR1 and CDR2 are KGHSH and LQKENI. The germline V and J ends were trimmed by 0 bases and 3 bases, with 11 bases remaining between them. This CDR3 has 15 residues. The CDR3 spells CASSPPSGRDTEAFF. Incomplete CDR3 DNA: TGTGCCAGCTCACCACCGTCGGGCAGGGACACTGAA.

This clone showed up many times. Read data end 3 residues before the CDR3 end; the end is taken from the germline J gene. The genes are TRBV4-2 and TRBJ1-2, with D maybe TRBD1 (5 bases). The germline V gene encodes CDR1 LGHNA and CDR2 YNFKEQ. V lost 0 bases and J 2 bases, leaving 10 bases between the germline ends. The CDR3 extends over 15 amino acids. The sequenced CDR3 bases are TGTGCCAGCAGCCAAGATCAGGGCGCAAACTATGGC. Translating it yields CASSQDQGANYG. The complete CDR3 reads CASSQDQGANYGYTF.

This clone was recorded many times. The read is 3 residues too short to cover the CDR3 end, so that end is filled in from the germline J gene. The J gene is TRBJ2-1, the V gene TRBV19; TRBD2 aligns across 7 bases. The CDR3 is made up of 16 amino acids. Trimming took 6 bases from V and 0 from J; bases not matched to a gene: 8. CDR1 and CDR2 from the germline V gene are LNHDA and SQIVND (reference sequence). The CDR3 here is CASRPIGGSSYNEQFF. The part of the CDR3 DNA that was read is TGTGCCAGTAGGCCTATCGGGGGGAGCTCCTACAATGAG.

This clone was counted many times. Read sequence stops 3 residues before the CDR3 end, and the germline J gene provides the missing end. The V gene is TRBV5-6, the J gene TRBJ2-5; 8 bases are shared with TRBD1. J gave up 2 bases and V 0 bases, and 3 bases lay outside the gene matches. The germline gives CDR1 SGHDT, CDR2 YYEEEE. The CDR3 has 15 amino acids. CDR3 sequence: CASSLVGDRQETQYF. The covered CDR3 bases are TGTGCCAGCAGCTTGGTGGGGGACAGGCAAGAGACC.

The table lists this clone with many counts. CDR3 sequence: CASSLIAGGSGANVLTF. CDR3 DNA (partial): TGTGCCAGCAGCTTAATCGCAGGGGGCTCTGGGGCCAACGTC. The genes are TRBV7-3 and TRBJ2-6; 7 bases fit TRBD1. With the read ending 3 residues before the CDR3 end, the germline J gene is used to fill in that end. Germline CDR1 and CDR2: SGHTA and FQGTGA. Losses at the gene ends were 1 base for V and 0 bases for J; bases not matched to a gene: 3. The CDR3 has 17 residues.

This clone was detected many times. The read finishes 3 residues shy of the CDR3 end, and the germline J gene is used to complete it. The rearrangement joins TRBV14 to TRBJ1-4; 9 positions agree with TRBD1. CDR3 size: 17 residues. Germline V lookup: CDR1 SGHDN, CDR2 FVKESK. V gave up 3 bases and J gave up 8 bases; unmatched junction bases: 13. The CDR3 here is CASSHPSAGQGGEKLFF. Incomplete CDR3 DNA: TGTGCCAGCAGCCACCCTTCGGCGGGACAGGGTGGGGAAAAA.

This clone occurred many times. With the read ending 3 residues before the CDR3 end, the germline J gene is used to fill in that end. The chain employs TRBV5-1 and TRBJ1-6; TRBD1 might be the D (6 bases). V was trimmed by 0 bases and J by 10 bases, leaving 17 bases between them. CDR1 is SGHRS and CDR2 is YFSETQ in the germline V gene. This CDR3 contains 16 residues. CDR3 residues: CASSLDALQGGSPLHF. The DNA read from the CDR3 is TGCGCCAGCAGCTTGGATGCCCTACAGGGAGGATCACCC. Full variable domain (rest looked up from reference TRBV5-1 and TRBJ1-6): KAGVTQTPRYLIKTRGQQVTLSCSPISGHRSVSWYQQTPGQGLQFLFEYFSETQRNKGNFPGRFSGRQFSNSRSEMNVSTLELGDSALYLCASSLDALQGGSPLHFGNGTRLTVT.

This clone was counted at least ten times. The read gets to within 3 residues of the CDR3 end, and the germline J gene fills in the rest. The chain joins TRBV11-2 to TRBJ1-1; weak D call: TRBD1 (6 bases). The germline gives CDR1 SGHAT, CDR2 FQNNGV. This CDR3 contains 11 residues. The CDR3: CASSRGLVAFF. The sequenced CDR3 bases are TGTGCCAGCAGCAGGGGGTTGGTA.

Regarding this clone: Read data end 3 residues before the CDR3 end; the end is taken from the germline J gene. The chain uses TRBV19 and TRBJ1-1; no firm D call. CDR1 is LNHDA, CDR2 SQIVND, per germline (reference sequence). This CDR3 contains 13 residues. The CDR3 bases that were read are TGTGCCAGTAGTGCGCAGAAAGGGCCCCCT. It is translated as CASSAQKGPP. The whole CDR3 region reads CASSAQKGPPAFF.

This clone has at least ten counts. The read finishes 3 residues shy of the CDR3 end, and the germline J gene is used to complete it. The chain carries TRBV20-1 and TRBJ1-5; D is unclear. The CDR3 is 14 amino acids. Deletions cut 0 bases from V and 2 bases from J, with 8 bases between. From germline, CDR1 is DFQATT and CDR2 SNEGSKA (reference sequence). CDR3: CSARDRTGNQPQHF. CDR3 DNA (partial): TGCAGTGCTAGAGATCGAACAGGCAATCAGCCC.

This clone was counted ten times or more. The CDR3 extends 3 residues past the end of the read, so its final part is completed from the germline J gene. The chain combines TRBV2 with TRBJ2-3; 9 bases agree with TRBD2. J gave up 5 bases and V 3 bases, and 6 bases lay outside the gene matches. There are 15 residues in the CDR3. The germline V gene encodes CDR1 SNHLY and CDR2 FYNNEI. Partial CDR3 DNA: TGTGCCAGCAGTGACGGGGCGGGGGGGAGAGATACG. As protein: CASSDGAGGRDT. The CDR3 in full is CASSDGAGGRDTQYF.

This clone was seen ten or more times. Read data end 3 residues before the CDR3 end; the end is taken from the germline J gene. This chain links TRBV20-1 with TRBJ1-2; no clear D. The V gene lost 0 bases and the J gene lost 5 bases, with 13 bases spanning the gap. CDR1 is DFQATT, CDR2 SNEGSKA, per germline (reference sequence). The CDR3 is made up of 14 amino acids. Partial CDR3 DNA: TGCAGTGCTAGAGATCCGGCGGAGGCGTATGGC. It codes for CSARDPAEAYG. The full CDR3 protein reads CSARDPAEAYGYTF.

Many counts were recorded for this clone. The CDR3 extends 3 residues past the end of the read, so its final part is completed from the germline J gene. The rearrangement uses TRBV7-8 and TRBJ2-3; D possibly corresponds to TRBD2 (6 bases). CDR1 is SGHVS, CDR2 FQNEAQ, per germline. The V end lost 6 bases, the J end lost 0 bases, and 16 bases lay between the germline ends. The CDR3 contains 16 residues. The CDR3 reads CASRPLGGVSTDTQYF. The CDR3 bases that were read are TGTGCCAGCAGACCCCTAGGAGGGGTCAGCACAGATACG.